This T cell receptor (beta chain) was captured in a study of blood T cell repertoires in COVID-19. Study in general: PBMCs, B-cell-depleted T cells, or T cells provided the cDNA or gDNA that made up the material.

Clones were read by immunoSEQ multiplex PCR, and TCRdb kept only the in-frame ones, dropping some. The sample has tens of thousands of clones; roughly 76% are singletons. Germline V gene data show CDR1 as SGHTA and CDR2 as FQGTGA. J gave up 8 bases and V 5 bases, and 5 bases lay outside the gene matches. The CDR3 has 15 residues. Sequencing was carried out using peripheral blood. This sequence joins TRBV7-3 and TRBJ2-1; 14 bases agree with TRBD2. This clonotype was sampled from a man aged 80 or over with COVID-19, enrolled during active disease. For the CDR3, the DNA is TGTGCCAGCAGCCCCGGGACTAGCGGGAGTTATGAGCAGTTCTTC. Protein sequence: CASSPGTSGSYEQFF.